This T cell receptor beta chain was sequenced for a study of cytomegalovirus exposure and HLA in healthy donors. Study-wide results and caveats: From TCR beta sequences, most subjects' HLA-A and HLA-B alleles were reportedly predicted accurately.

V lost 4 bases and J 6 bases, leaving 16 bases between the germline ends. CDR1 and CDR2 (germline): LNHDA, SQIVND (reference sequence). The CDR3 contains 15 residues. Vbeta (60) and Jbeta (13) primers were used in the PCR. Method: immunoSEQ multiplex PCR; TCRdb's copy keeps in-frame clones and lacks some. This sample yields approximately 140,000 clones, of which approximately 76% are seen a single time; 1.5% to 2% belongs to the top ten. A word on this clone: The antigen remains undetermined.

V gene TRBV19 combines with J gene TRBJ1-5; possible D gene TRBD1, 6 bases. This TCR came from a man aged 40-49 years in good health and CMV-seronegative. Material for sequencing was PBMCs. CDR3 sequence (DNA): TGTGCCAGTAGTAGGGACACAGGGAATCTTCAGCCCCAGCATTTT. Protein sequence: CASSRDTGNLQPQHF. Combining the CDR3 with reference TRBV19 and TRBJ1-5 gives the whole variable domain DGGITQSPKYLFRKEGQNVTLSCEQNLNHDAMYWYRQDPGQGLRLIYYSQIVNDFQKGDIAEGYSVSREKKESFPLTVTSAQKNPTAFYLCASSRDTGNLQPQHFGDGTRLSIL.